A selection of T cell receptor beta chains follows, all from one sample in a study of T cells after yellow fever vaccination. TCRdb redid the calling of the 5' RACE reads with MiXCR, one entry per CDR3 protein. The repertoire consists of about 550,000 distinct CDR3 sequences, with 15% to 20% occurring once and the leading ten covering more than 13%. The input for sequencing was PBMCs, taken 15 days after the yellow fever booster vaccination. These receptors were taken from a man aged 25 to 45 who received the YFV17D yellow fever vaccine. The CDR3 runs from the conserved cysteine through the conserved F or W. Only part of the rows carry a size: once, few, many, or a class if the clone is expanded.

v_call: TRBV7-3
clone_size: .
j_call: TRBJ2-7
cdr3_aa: CASSPDRLYEQYF

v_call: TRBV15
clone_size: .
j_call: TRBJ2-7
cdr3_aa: CATREEIAGVSGQYF

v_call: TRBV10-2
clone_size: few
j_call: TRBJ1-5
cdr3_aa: CASSEQSGQPQHF

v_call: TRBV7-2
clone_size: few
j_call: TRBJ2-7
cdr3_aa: CASSLSRGSPYEQYF

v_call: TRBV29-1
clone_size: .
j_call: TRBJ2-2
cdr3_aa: CSVERHTGELFF

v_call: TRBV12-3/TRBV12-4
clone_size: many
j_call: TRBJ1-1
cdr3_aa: CASSFGGTAFF

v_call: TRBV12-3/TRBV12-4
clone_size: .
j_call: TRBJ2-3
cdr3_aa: CASRASGRLLTDTQYF

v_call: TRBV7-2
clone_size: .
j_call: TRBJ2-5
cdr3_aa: CASSPSATQETQYF

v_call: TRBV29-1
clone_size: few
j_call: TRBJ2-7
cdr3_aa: CSVLSPDYEQYF

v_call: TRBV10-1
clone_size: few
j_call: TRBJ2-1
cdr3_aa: CASATGLVGHEQFF

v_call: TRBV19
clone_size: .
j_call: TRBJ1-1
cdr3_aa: CASSIGTRTEAFF

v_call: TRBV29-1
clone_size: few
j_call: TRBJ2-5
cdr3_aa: CSVDYQETQYF

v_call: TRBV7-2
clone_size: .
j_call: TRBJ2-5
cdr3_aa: CASSRLRGSYQETQYF

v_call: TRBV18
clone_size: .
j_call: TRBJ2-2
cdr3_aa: CASSPQLVSGELFF

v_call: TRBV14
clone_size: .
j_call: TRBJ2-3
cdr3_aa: CASSQARTVYTDTQYF

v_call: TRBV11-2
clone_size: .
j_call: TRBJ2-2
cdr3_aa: CASTKGGPGELFF

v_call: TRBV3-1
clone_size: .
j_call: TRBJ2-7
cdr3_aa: CASSQGRGVEQYF

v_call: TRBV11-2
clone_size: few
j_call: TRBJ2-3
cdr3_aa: CASSPTPAGATRGDTQYF

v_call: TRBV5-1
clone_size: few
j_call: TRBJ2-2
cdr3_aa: CASSFERNTGELFF

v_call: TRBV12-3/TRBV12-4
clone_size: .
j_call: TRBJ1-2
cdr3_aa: CASSSDSLEGYTF

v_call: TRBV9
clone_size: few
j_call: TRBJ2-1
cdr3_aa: CASSSPRGTGVYNEQFF

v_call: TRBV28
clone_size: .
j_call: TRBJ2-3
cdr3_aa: CASRSGPPGDTQYF

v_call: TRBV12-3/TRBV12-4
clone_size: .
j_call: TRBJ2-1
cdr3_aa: CASSTGRPYNEQFF

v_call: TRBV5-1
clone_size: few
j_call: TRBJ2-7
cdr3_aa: CASSLGGGGGSYEQYF

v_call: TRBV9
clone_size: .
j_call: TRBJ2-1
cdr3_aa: CASSDGTSGTNEQFF

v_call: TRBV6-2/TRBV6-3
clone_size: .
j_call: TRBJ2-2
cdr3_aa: CASSSRALMITGGELFF

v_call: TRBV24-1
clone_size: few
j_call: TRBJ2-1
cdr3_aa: CATTLGLAGTEQFF

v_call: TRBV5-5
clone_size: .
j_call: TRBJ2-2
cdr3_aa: CASSLGPRNTGELFF

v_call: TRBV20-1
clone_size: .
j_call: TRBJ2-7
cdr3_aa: CSAITGYYEQYF

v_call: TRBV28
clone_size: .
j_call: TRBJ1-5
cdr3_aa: CASKPFTGLSNQPQHF

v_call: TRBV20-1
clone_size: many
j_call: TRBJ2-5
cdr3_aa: CSAPRFGERETQYF

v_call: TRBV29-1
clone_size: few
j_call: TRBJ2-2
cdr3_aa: CSVGHSLDTGELFF

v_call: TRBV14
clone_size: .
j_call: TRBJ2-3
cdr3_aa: CASSQDWGRVGDTQYF

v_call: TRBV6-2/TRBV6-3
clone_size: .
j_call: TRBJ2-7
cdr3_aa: CASRDRGWHEQYF

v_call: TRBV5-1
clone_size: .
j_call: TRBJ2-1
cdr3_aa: CASSWNNDNEQFF

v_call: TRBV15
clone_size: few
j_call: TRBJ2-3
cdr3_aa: CATSEGTGVGTDTQYF

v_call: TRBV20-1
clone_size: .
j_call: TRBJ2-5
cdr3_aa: CCASPPRTSAEETQYF

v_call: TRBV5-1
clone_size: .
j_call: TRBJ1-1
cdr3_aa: CASSTGSGANTEAFF